The next 9 T cell receptor beta chains were all read from a single sample in a study of T cell repertoires in cytomegalovirus infection. From the reads, TCRdb called clonotypes with MiXCR, one entry per CDR3 protein. The data hold around 500,000 distinct CDR3 sequences, with 40% to 50% observed a single time. Their cognate antigens are unknown. The sample in question was cultured PBMCs, obtained from culture after CMV antigen stimulation. Receptors were obtained from a human donor in good health (CMV status not recorded). Some clones in this sample may be carry-over from other donors' samples.

In this sample, this clonotype turned up many times. The V and J genes are TRBV7-2 and TRBJ2-5; D might be TRBD1 or TRBD2, each matching 6 bases. The CDR3 contains 15 residues. From germline, CDR1 is SGHTA and CDR2 FQGNSA. V gave up 5 bases and J gave up 7 bases, with 20 bases separating them. CDR3 loop: CASSPGGPASGTQYF. CDR3 DNA: TGTGCCAGCAGCCCCGGGGGCCCGGCGTCGGGGACCCAGTACTTC.

This chain connects TRBV15 to TRBJ2-7; no clear D gene. The germline CDR1 and CDR2 sequences are LNHNV and YYDKDF (reference sequence). This CDR3 contains 14 residues. Deletions cut 0 bases from V and 0 bases from J, with 6 bases between. The CDR3 bases are TGTGCCACCAGCAGAGAGGGGAACTCCTACGAGCAGTACTTC. It yields the protein CATSREGNSYEQYF.

The chain uses TRBV12-3 or TRBV12-4 and TRBJ2-5, with 9 bases fitting TRBD2. The CDR3 loop spans 15 amino acids. Unmatched junction bases numbered 8, after V lost 6 bases and J lost 3 bases. For the CDR3, the DNA is TGTGCCAGCAGCCCCGGGACTAGCATAGAAGAGACCCAGTACTTC. Amino acids: CASSPGTSIEETQYF.

The chain uses TRBV12-3 or TRBV12-4 and TRBJ2-1; D perhaps matches TRBD2 (6 bases). V was clipped by 8 bases and J by 7 bases, with 12 bases between them. This CDR3 has 12 residues. CDR3 nucleotide sequence: TGTGCCAGCCGCTGGGGGGAGAATGAGCAGTTCTTC. Amino acids: CASRWGENEQFF.

The chain uses TRBV7-6 and TRBJ2-7, with D perhaps TRBD2 (5 bases). V dropped 3 bases and J dropped 7 bases, with 31 bases sitting between them. CDR1 and CDR2 from the germline V gene are SGHVS and FNYEAQ. The CDR3 spans 19 residues. The CDR3 DNA reads as TGTGCCAGCAGCTTCATACAGTATCGGTCACGCATCACCTCGGGGGAGCAGTACTTC. Amino acids: CASSFIQYRSRITSGEQYF.

This clonotype has more than one count but fewer than ten. The chain employs TRBV4-2 and TRBJ2-1; 11 bases fit TRBD2. Losses at the gene ends were 1 base for V and 0 bases for J; bases not matched to a gene: 8. CDR1 is LGHNA, CDR2 YNFKEQ, per germline. This CDR3 is built from 19 residues. Here the CDR3 DNA reads TGTGCCAGCAGCCAAGCGGGACTAGCGGAGAGGAGCTCCTACAATGAGCAGTTCTTC. It encodes CASSQAGLAERSSYNEQFF.

This clonotype was seen a handful of times. The V gene is TRBV7-2, the J gene TRBJ2-1; 8 bases fit TRBD2. V dropped 2 bases and J dropped 5; count of bases not matched to a gene: 8. CDR1 is SGHTA, CDR2 FQGNSA, per germline. The CDR3 spans 16 residues. The CDR3 DNA sequence: TGTGCCAGCAGCTTAAGAGCGGGAGCGGGCCACAATGAGCAGTTCTTC. Encoded protein: CASSLRAGAGHNEQFF.

CDR3 in DNA: TGTGCCAGCAGCCCCAGGGGAGGGCACACTGAAGCTTTCTTT. Residues: CASSPRGGHTEAFF. This chain links TRBV7-9 with TRBJ1-1; D might be TRBD1 (6 bases). The CDR3 extends over 14 amino acids. Germline assignment: CDR1 SEHNR and CDR2 FQNEAQ (reference sequence). V lost 5 bases to trimming and J lost 3 bases, with 13 bases between them.

This chain links TRBV7-2 with TRBJ2-7; 8 nucleotides align to TRBD1. There are 14 residues in the CDR3. J lost 4 bases, V lost 5 bases, and 7 bases had no gene match. Germline CDR1 reads SGHTA; CDR2 reads FQGNSA. CDR3 residues: CASSSRTGRYEQYF. DNA of the CDR3: TGTGCCAGCAGCAGCAGGACAGGGCGTTACGAGCAGTACTTC.